This T cell receptor (beta chain) was identified during a study of blood T cell repertoires in COVID-19. Profiling relied on immunoSEQ multiplex PCR, and the TCRdb table lists in-frame clones only, not all of them. Here the sample spans 100,000 or so clones, roughly 80% being singletons. CDR3 length: 21 residues. V shed 3 bases, J shed 5 bases, and the junction held 15 bases outside the gene matches. Per germline, CDR1 MNHEY and CDR2 SMNVEV (reference sequence). The sample was peripheral blood. The chain combines TRBV27 with TRBJ2-2, with 16 nucleotides matching TRBD2. This TCR came from a woman of 80 years or more with acute or convalescent COVID-19. In nucleotides, the CDR3 is TGTGCCAGCAGTTTCAACCCCCCGGGACTAGCGGGAGGGCCCGGAACCGGGGAGCTGTTTTTT. Residues: CASSFNPPGLAGGPGTGELFF.